These T cell receptor beta chains were read from a single sample in a study of blood T cell repertoires in COVID-19. Data came from immunoSEQ multiplex PCR; TCRdb stores just in-frame clones and leaves some out. This table has over 450,000 clones, 89% appearing once. Sequenced material: peripheral blood. Receptors were obtained from a man aged 18 to 29 with COVID-19, enrolled during active disease. The CDR3 runs from the conserved cysteine through the conserved F or W. The D gene is left open where the match is weak. The size entry is marked missing in some rows and otherwise reads once, few, many or a size class.

v_call	j_call	d_call	clone_size	cdr3_aa	cdr3_nt
TRBV24-1	TRBJ2-5	NA	NA	CATSDPGRQETQYF	TGTGCCACCAGTGATCCCGGCAGGCAGGAGACCCAGTACTTC
TRBV27	TRBJ2-1	NA	NA	CASWYRELYNEQFF	TGTGCCAGCTGGTACAGGGAACTCTACAATGAGCAGTTCTTC
TRBV15	TRBJ2-7	NA	NA	CATSRDRGNEQYF	TGTGCCACCAGCAGAGATCGCGGGAACGAGCAGTACTTC
TRBV12-3/TRBV12-4	TRBJ2-5	NA	NA	CASSLGKTQYF	TGTGCCAGCAGTTTGGGCAAGACCCAGTACTTC
TRBV5-6	TRBJ2-5	TRBD2	NA	CASSSVGTSGQETQYF	TGTGCCAGCAGCTCCGTTGGGACTAGCGGCCAAGAGACCCAGTACTTC
TRBV6-6	TRBJ2-3	TRBD2	once	CASRSSGTLTDTQYF	TGTGCCAGCAGATCTAGCGGGACCCTCACAGATACGCAGTATTTT
TRBV5-1	TRBJ2-2	NA	NA	CASSLEGQSNTGELFF	TGCGCCAGCAGCTTGGAAGGACAGTCGAACACCGGGGAGCTGTTTTTT
TRBV27	TRBJ1-1	TRBD1	NA	CASSETGVHTEAFF	TGTGCCAGCTCAGAGACAGGGGTCCACACTGAAGCTTTCTTT
TRBV6-5	TRBJ1-5	NA	NA	CASRGGQNQPQHF	TGTGCCAGCAGGGGTGGACAGAATCAGCCCCAGCATTTT
TRBV5-4	TRBJ2-2	NA	NA	CASSLIPTVRTGELFF	TGTGCCAGCAGCTTGATCCCGACAGTGCGGACCGGGGAGCTGTTTTTT
TRBV5-4	TRBJ2-5	TRBD2	NA	CASSLLAGGGTQYF	TGTGCCAGCAGCTTACTAGCGGGAGGGGGGACCCAGTACTTC
TRBV27	TRBJ2-7	TRBD1	NA	CASSPQGALDEQYF	TGTGCCAGCAGTCCCCAGGGGGCCCTGGACGAGCAGTACTTC
TRBV2	TRBJ1-2	NA	NA	CASRDDLHGYTF	TGTGCCAGCAGGGATGACTTACATGGCTACACCTTC
TRBV14	TRBJ1-5	NA	NA	CASSQNRDQPQHF	TGTGCCAGCAGCCAAAACAGGGATCAGCCCCAGCATTTT
TRBV21-1	TRBJ1-3	NA	NA	CASSKETGHISGNTIYF	TGTGCCAGCAGCAAAGAAACGGGACATATCTCTGGAAACACCATATATTTT
TRBV5-1	TRBJ1-2	TRBD1	NA	CASSDRGLYGYTF	TGCGCCAGCTCGGACAGGGGGCTCTATGGCTACACCTTC
TRBV5-1	TRBJ2-3	TRBD2	NA	CASSLETLAGGSTDTQYF	TGCGCCAGCAGCTTGGAAACACTAGCGGGAGGGAGCACAGATACGCAGTATTTT
TRBV2	TRBJ2-1	TRBD2	NA	CASSELAGYNEQFF	TGTGCCAGCAGTGAACTAGCGGGGTACAATGAGCAGTTCTTC
TRBV29-1	TRBJ1-1	NA	few	CSVGTRVADTEAFF	TGCAGCGTTGGTACACGCGTGGCGGACACTGAAGCTTTCTTT
TRBV6-5	TRBJ1-2	NA	NA	CASSPGVGYTF	TGTGCCAGCAGTCCGGGGGTCGGCTACACCTTC
TRBV2	TRBJ2-2	TRBD1	NA	CASSHKYQTGALTGELFF	TGTGCCAGCAGTCATAAATACCAGACAGGGGCCCTCACCGGGGAGCTGTTTTTT
TRBV6-1	TRBJ2-7	NA	NA	CASSDPGRDIEQYF	TGTGCCAGCAGTGACCCGGGCAGGGACATCGAGCAGTACTTC
TRBV5-1	TRBJ2-5	TRBD2	NA	CASSEGTSGGQETQYF	TGCGCCAGCAGCGAAGGGACTAGCGGAGGACAAGAGACCCAGTACTTC